The 26 T cell receptor beta chains listed next were all sequenced from one sample in a study of T cell repertoires in cytomegalovirus infection. MiXCR was run by TCRdb on the reads, yielding one entry per CDR3 protein. Of approximately 500,000 distinct CDR3 sequences in the sample, about 17% were seen once. The sample consisted of CD8+ T cells from PBMCs. The origin of the receptors is a human donor in good health (CMV status not recorded). Some clones in this sample may be carry-over from other donors' samples.

The genes are TRBV5-5 and TRBJ2-1; D is possibly TRBD1 or TRBD2 (7 bases each). This CDR3 spans 17 amino acids. Per the germline V gene, CDR1 is SGHKS and CDR2 is YYEKEE (reference sequence). Between the trimmed V and J ends, which lost 0 bases and 3 bases, there was a span of 16 bases. This CDR3 reads CASSLAQGGGLYNEQFF. CDR3 DNA sequence: TGTGCCAGCAGCTTGGCCCAGGGGGGGGGCCTCTACAATGAGCAGTTCTTC.

The DNA of the CDR3 is TGTGCCAGCAGTTATTCTCAGGGCTCCCTCGGATCACCCCTCCACTTT. Translated: CASSYSQGSLGSPLHF. V and J are TRBV6-5 and TRBJ1-6, with D possibly TRBD1 on 5 matching bases. The CDR3 has 16 residues. CDR1 MNHEY and CDR2 SVGAGI come from the germline V gene. With 3 bases removed from V and 10 bases from J, the gap between germline ends came to 19 bases.

With regard to this clonotype: A much larger clone sits a single nucleotide away, making a read error possible. This likely comes from a read error, as the CDR3 has no conserved phenylalanine or tryptophan at its end. This chain links TRBV28 with TRBJ2-5; D is possibly TRBD1 (6 bases). This CDR3 contains 16 residues. The V gene lost 4 bases and the J gene lost 2 bases, with 17 bases spanning the gap. Looked up from germline, CDR1 is MDHEN and CDR2 is SYDVKM. CDR3 residues: CASSSPYRQEQETQYL. CDR3 bases: TGTGCCAGCAGTTCCCCCTACCGACAGGAACAAGAGACCCAGTACTTA.

This clonotype was found many times. The chain is built from TRBV6-1 and TRBJ2-3; 11 bases agree with TRBD2. This CDR3 is built from 17 residues. V lost 7 bases and J lost 0; bases outside the gene matches: 9. Per the germline V gene, CDR1 is MNHNS and CDR2 is SASEGT. The CDR3 is CASTHPTSGDSTDTQYF. In DNA form, the CDR3 reads TGTGCCAGCACCCACCCGACTAGCGGGGATAGCACAGATACGCAGTATTTT.

This clonotype was detected ten times or more. The CDR3 DNA sequence: TGTGCCAGCAGTCCTGAGGGACAGGGACACAGCTATGGCTACACCTTC. Protein product: CASSPEGQGHSYGYTF. This rearrangement joins TRBV7-2 to TRBJ1-2; 9 positions match TRBD1. The J segment lost 4 bases and the V segment lost 6 bases, leaving 12 bases of the junction unmatched. The germline CDR1 and CDR2 sequences are SGHTA and FQGNSA. This CDR3 has 16 residues. Variable domain in full (rest from reference TRBV7-2 and TRBJ1-2): GAGVSQSPSNKVTEKGKDVELRCDPISGHTALYWYRQSLGQGLEFLIYFQGNSAPDKSGLPSDRFSAERTGGSVSTLTIQRTQQEDSAVYLCASSPEGQGHSYGYTFGSGTRLTVV.

This chain connects TRBV24-1 to TRBJ2-1; 8 bases align to TRBD1. Germline values: CDR1 KGHDR, CDR2 SFDVKD. CDR3 length: 13 residues. V trimming: 2 bases; J trimming: 8 bases; junction bases outside the gene matches: 1. DNA for the CDR3: TGTGCCACCAGTGATTCAGGGGGCGATGAGCAGTTCTTC. It specifies CATSDSGGDEQFF.

This clonotype was detected a few times. The rearrangement uses TRBV7-4 and TRBJ2-2; D ambiguous. This CDR3 has 14 amino acids. V was trimmed by 8 bases and J by 7 bases, leaving 17 bases between them. From germline, CDR1 is SGHVT and CDR2 SQSDAQ. CDR3 protein: CASGLPDRLGELFF. The CDR3 DNA reads TGTGCCAGCGGCCTTCCAGACCGGCTCGGGGAGCTGTTTTTT.

In this sample, this clonotype turned up many times. The CDR3 DNA is TGTGCCAGCAGTTATGAACTAGCGGGGTATAACACCGGGGAGCTGTTTTTT. Residues: CASSYELAGYNTGELFF. The genes are TRBV6-5 and TRBJ2-2, with TRBD2 identical over 10 bases. CDR3 length: 17 amino acids. V was clipped by 3 bases and J by 2 bases; unmatched bases: 6. Germline assignment: CDR1 MNHEY and CDR2 SVGAGI.

The table lists this clonotype with many counts. V is TRBV27 and J is TRBJ1-2; 8 nucleotides match TRBD1. The CDR3 contains 13 residues. Germline CDR1 and CDR2: MNHEY and SMNVEV (reference sequence). V shed 5 bases, J shed 5 bases, and the junction held 4 bases outside the gene matches. CDR3 DNA: TGTGCCAGCAGTAGCGACAGGGGATATGGCTACACCTTC. Its protein product is CASSSDRGYGYTF.

The chain couples TRBV3-1 to TRBJ2-3; 15 bases fit TRBD2. Germline V gives CDR1 LGHDT, CDR2 YNNKEL (reference sequence). This CDR3 contains 18 residues. V dropped 4 bases and J dropped 0; count of bases not matched to a gene: 5. The CDR3 spells CASSLGTSGGSSTDTQYF. The CDR3 region has the DNA TGTGCCAGCAGCCTCGGGACTAGCGGGGGGTCTAGCACAGATACGCAGTATTTT.

In its sample, this clonotype was seen many times. The chain is built from TRBV11-2 and TRBJ2-7; D could derive from TRBD1 or TRBD2 (5 bases each). V was pared by 1 base and J by 2 bases, with 21 bases between. In germline, CDR1 is SGHAT, CDR2 FQNNGV. The CDR3 runs to 18 residues. CDR3 DNA: TGTGCCAGCAGCTTAGGACCTCGGACGGACACCGGGGCCTACGAGCAGTACTTC. This encodes CASSLGPRTDTGAYEQYF.

There are a few counts of this clonotype. A read error may account for a junction end that differs from germline. The V and J genes are TRBV2 and TRBJ2-1; no definite D call. This CDR3 is 14 amino acids long. CDR1 and CDR2 (germline): SNHLY, FYNNEI. The CDR3 here is CASSEGALGIELFF. CDR3 in DNA: TGTGCCAGCAGTGAGGGCGCTTTGGGTATCGAGCTGTTCTTC. The full variable domain, in which reference TRBV2 and TRBJ2-1 provide the parts outside the CDR3, is EPEVTQTPSHQVTQMGQEVILRCVPISNHLYFYWYRQILGQKVEFLVSFYNNEISEKSEIFDDQFSVERPDGSNFTLKIRSTKLEDSAMYFCASSEGALGIELFFGPGTRLTVL.

This clonotype was seen a few times. The chain uses TRBV3-1 and TRBJ1-1; D may be TRBD1 (5 bases). V was pared by 1 base and J by 0 bases, with 15 bases between. Germline V gene lookup returns CDR1 LGHDT and CDR2 YNNKEL (reference sequence). This CDR3 spans 17 amino acids. CDR3 region: CASSQVRAGGMNTEAFF. CDR3 bases: TGTGCCAGCAGCCAAGTGAGGGCTGGGGGGATGAACACTGAAGCTTTCTTT.

In its sample, this clonotype was seen many times. The V gene is TRBV12-3 or TRBV12-4, the J gene TRBJ2-2; 9 bases line up with TRBD1. V was pared by 5 bases and J by 1 base, with 17 bases of the junction left unmatched. This CDR3 is 20 amino acids long. The chain's CDR3 is CASSKRKPGQGSLNTGELFF. In nucleotides, the CDR3 is TGTGCCAGCAGTAAGAGGAAGCCGGGACAGGGCTCCCTGAACACCGGGGAGCTGTTTTTT.

This clonotype turned up a few times. This sequence joins TRBV27 and TRBJ2-7; D is unclear. The CDR3 is made up of 13 amino acids. Between the trimmed V and J ends, which lost 4 bases and 7 bases, there was a span of 14 bases. CDR1 and CDR2 (germline): MNHEY, SMNVEV (reference sequence). The CDR3 loop reads CASSYPDRLEQYF. CDR3 sequence (DNA): TGTGCCAGCAGTTATCCCGACCGCTTGGAGCAGTACTTC.

J is TRBJ1-1 and V is TRBV4-1, with D perhaps matching TRBD1 (5 bases). Germline V CDR1 and CDR2: MGHRA, YSYEKL. Between the trimmed V and J ends, which lost 6 bases and 4 bases, there was a span of 18 bases. This CDR3 is 15 amino acids long. The CDR3 sequence is CASRGDSGTGTEAFF. The DNA of the CDR3 is TGCGCCAGCAGGGGGGACTCAGGGACGGGCACTGAAGCTTTCTTT.

This clonotype was picked up a small number of times. The chain has TRBV6-1 and TRBJ1-2; no firm D call. Trimming pared 5 bases from V and 2 bases from J, leaving 9 bases between. The length of the CDR3 is 13 residues. Germline values: CDR1 MNHNS, CDR2 SASEGT. In nucleotides, the CDR3 is TGTGCCAGCAGTTCGGAGCTGAACTATGGCTACACCTTC. Protein product: CASSSELNYGYTF.

The J gene is TRBJ2-5, the V gene TRBV14; 9 positions match TRBD2. With V trimmed by 0 bases and J by 1 base, 9 bases remained unmatched. The CDR3 length is 18 residues. Germline V gene data show CDR1 as SGHDN and CDR2 as FVKESK. DNA for the CDR3: TGTGCCAGCAGCCAAGAAGGCCCGCTAGCGGGACCCCAAGAGACCCAGTACTTC. Translated: CASSQEGPLAGPQETQYF.

This clonotype has at least ten counts. The rearrangement links TRBV12-5 to TRBJ2-7, with TRBD2 identical over 8 bases. From germline, CDR1 is LGHNT and CDR2 FRNRAP. The length of the CDR3 is 18 residues. V gave up 2 bases and J gave up 0 bases; unmatched junction bases: 12. In DNA, the CDR3 is TGTGCTAGTGGTTTGCTAACGCATCTCACTAGCGGCTCCTACGAGCAGTACTTC. Its protein is CASGLLTHLTSGSYEQYF.

The genes are TRBV27 and TRBJ2-3; 7 nucleotides match TRBD1. This CDR3 contains 15 residues. Germline CDR1 is MNHEY and CDR2 is SMNVEV (reference sequence). Losses at the gene ends were 5 bases for V and 4 bases for J; bases not matched to a gene: 9. The CDR3 spells CASSPTGASADTQYF. In DNA form, the CDR3 reads TGTGCCAGCAGTCCAACAGGGGCTTCTGCAGATACGCAGTATTTT.

The CDR3 protein is CATSRGAGGIQETQYF. The CDR3 nucleotides read TGTGCCACCAGCAGAGGAGCAGGGGGTATCCAAGAGACCCAGTACTTC. The rearrangement links TRBV15 to TRBJ2-5; 7 nucleotides line up with TRBD1. The CDR3 is made up of 16 amino acids. In germline, CDR1 is LNHNV, CDR2 YYDKDF (reference sequence). The V and J ends lost 1 base and 1 base, in that order; junction bases with no gene match: 6. The complete variable domain, with remaining parts taken from reference TRBV15 and TRBJ2-5, reads DAMVIQNPRYQVTQFGKPVTLSCSQTLNHNVMYWYQQKSSQAPKLLFHYYDKDFNNEADTPDNFQSRRPNTSFCFLDIRSPGLGDTAMYLCATSRGAGGIQETQYFGPGTRLLVL.

J is TRBJ1-2 and V is TRBV5-6; weak D call: TRBD1 (5 bases). The germline CDR1 and CDR2 sequences are SGHDT and YYEEEE. This CDR3 region has 15 residues. V dropped 5 bases and J dropped 3 bases, with 17 bases sitting between them. In nucleotides, the CDR3 is TGTGCCAGCAGACTCGGGACCGAAGCACACTATGGCTACACCTTC. Translating gives CASRLGTEAHYGYTF.

The J gene is TRBJ2-3, the V gene TRBV4-2, with 11 positions matching TRBD2. From germline, CDR1 is LGHNA and CDR2 YNFKEQ. V gave up 1 base and J gave up 6 bases; unmatched junction bases: 6. This CDR3 comprises 16 residues. The CDR3 sequence is CASSQGGRTSGDTQYF. CDR3 DNA: TGTGCCAGCAGCCAAGGGGGAAGGACTAGCGGGGATACGCAGTATTTT.

This clonotype was counted a few times. The V call is TRBV9, the J call TRBJ1-1; 7 bases match TRBD1. CDR1 and CDR2 from the germline V gene are SGDLS and YYNGEE. V dropped 3 bases and J dropped 6; count of bases not matched to a gene: 8. The CDR3 extends over 14 amino acids. The CDR3, as DNA: TGTGCCAGCAGCGCCCAGGGGGGCGGCCCTGAAGCTTTCTTT. This codes for CASSAQGGGPEAFF.

This clonotype was detected ten times or more. The chain is built from TRBV5-1 and TRBJ2-5, with 7 nucleotides matching TRBD1. Germline loops: CDR1 SGHRS, CDR2 YFSETQ. This CDR3 is built from 14 residues. After removal of 2 bases from V and 3 bases from J, the junction contained 4 bases not matched to a gene. CDR3 sequence (DNA): TGCGCCAGCAGCTTCCGGGACAGCAAAGAGACCCAGTACTTC. Its protein is CASSFRDSKETQYF.

CDR3 loop: CASSWARQGYGYTF. For the CDR3, the DNA is TGTGCCAGCAGTTGGGCCCGACAGGGGTATGGCTACACCTTC. The V gene is TRBV27, the J gene TRBJ1-2; 8 bases match TRBD1. The CDR3 is made up of 14 amino acids. The V gene's germline CDR1 is MNHEY and CDR2 SMNVEV (reference sequence). The J segment lost 5 bases and the V segment lost 4 bases, leaving 6 bases of the junction unmatched.